Sequencing of this T cell receptor (beta chain) was carried out in a study of CD8 T cells in Susac syndrome. Negative isolation yielded CD8+ and CD4+ T cells; FACS enriched TEMRA cells. With respect to this clonotype: Its antigen is unidentified.

Reverse transcription of roughly 0.5 to 1 ug RNA was performed with random hexamers. By means of immunoSEQ multiplex PCR, TCR beta CDR3 spanning 54 Vbeta and 13 Jbeta underwent amplification. In TCRdb, the immunoSEQ multiplex PCR reads were re-called with MiXCR into one record per CDR3 protein. This sample has 120,000 or so distinct CDR3 sequences, with about 92% found just once. Findings and limits, study-wide: The study's TCR sequencing and HLA analysis drew on a certain number of individuals. That number was acknowledged as relatively small.

Per the germline V gene, CDR1 is LGHNT and CDR2 is FRNRAP. The V gene lost 1 base and the J gene lost 4 bases, with 7 bases spanning the gap. The CDR3 runs 13 residues. V is TRBV12-5 and J is TRBJ1-2; unclear D gene. This TCR derives from a human donor with multiple sclerosis. The sample consisted of CD4+ T cells from PBMCs. The CDR3 bases are TGTGCTAGTGGTTTGGGGTCCCTCTATGGCTACACCTTC. This gives the protein CASGLGSLYGYTF.